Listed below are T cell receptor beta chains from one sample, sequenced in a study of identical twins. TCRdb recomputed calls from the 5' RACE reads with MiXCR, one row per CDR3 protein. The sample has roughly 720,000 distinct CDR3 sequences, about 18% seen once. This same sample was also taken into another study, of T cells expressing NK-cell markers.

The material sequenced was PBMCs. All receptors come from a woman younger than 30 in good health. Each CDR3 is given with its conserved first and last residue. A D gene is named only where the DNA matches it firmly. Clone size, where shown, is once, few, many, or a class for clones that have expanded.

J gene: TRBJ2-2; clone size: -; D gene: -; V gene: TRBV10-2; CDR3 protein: CASTVRQNTGELFF; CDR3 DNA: TGCGCCAGCACAGTGCGGCAGAACACCGGGGAGCTGTTTTTT
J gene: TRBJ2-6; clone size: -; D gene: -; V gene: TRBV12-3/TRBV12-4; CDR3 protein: CASSKQEPRPFYSGANVLTF; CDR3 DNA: TGTGCCAGCAGCAAACAAGAACCCCGACCCTTTTACTCTGGGGCCAACGTCCTGACTTTC
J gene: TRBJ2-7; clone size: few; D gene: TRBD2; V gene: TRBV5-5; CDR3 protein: CASSLRLAGLYEQYF; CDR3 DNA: TGTGCCAGCAGTCTCCGACTAGCGGGATTGTACGAGCAGTACTTC
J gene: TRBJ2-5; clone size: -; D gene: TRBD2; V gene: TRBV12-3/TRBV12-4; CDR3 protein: CASSPTSGGETQYF; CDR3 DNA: TGTGCCAGCAGCCCGACTAGCGGGGGTGAGACCCAGTACTTC
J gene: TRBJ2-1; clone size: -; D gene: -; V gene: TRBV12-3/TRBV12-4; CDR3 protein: CATQFRWSEQFF; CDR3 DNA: TGTGCCACCCAGTTTCGGTGGAGTGAGCAGTTCTTC
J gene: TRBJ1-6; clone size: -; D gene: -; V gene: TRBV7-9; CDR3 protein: CASSPGHGDNSPLHF; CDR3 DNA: TGTGCCAGCAGCCCGGGACACGGTGATAATTCACCCCTCCACTTT
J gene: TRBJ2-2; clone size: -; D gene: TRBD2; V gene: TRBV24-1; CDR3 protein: CATSDSGTSGATGELFF; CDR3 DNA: TGTGCCACCAGTGATTCTGGGACTAGCGGGGCGACCGGGGAGCTGTTTTTT
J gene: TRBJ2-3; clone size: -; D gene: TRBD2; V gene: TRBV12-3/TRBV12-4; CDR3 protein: CASSSQLAGGSTQYF; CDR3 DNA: TGTGCCAGCAGCAGCCAACTAGCGGGGGGTTCGACGCAGTATTTT
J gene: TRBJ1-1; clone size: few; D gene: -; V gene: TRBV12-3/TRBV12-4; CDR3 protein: CAQSRTALGTEAFF; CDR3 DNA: TGTGCCCAATCAAGGACGGCCTTGGGAACTGAAGCTTTCTTT
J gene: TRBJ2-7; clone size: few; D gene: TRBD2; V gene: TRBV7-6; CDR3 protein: CASSQSGLAGGSDYEQYF; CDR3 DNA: TGTGCCAGCAGCCAATCGGGACTAGCGGGAGGATCAGACTACGAGCAGTACTTC
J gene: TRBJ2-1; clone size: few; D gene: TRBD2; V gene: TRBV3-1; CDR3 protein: CASSPHSGGANEQFF; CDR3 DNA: TGTGCCAGCAGCCCCCACAGCGGGGGGGCGAATGAGCAGTTCTTC
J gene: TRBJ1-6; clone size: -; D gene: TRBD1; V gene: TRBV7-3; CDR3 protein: CASSPDRESPLHF; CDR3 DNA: TGTGCCAGCAGCCCGGACAGGGAATCACCCCTCCACTTT
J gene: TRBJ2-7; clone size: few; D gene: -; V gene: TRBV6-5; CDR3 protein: CASTQSLGEQYF; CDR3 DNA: TGTGCCAGCACTCAAAGTCTGGGCGAGCAGTACTTC
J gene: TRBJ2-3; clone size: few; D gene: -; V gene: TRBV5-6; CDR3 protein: CASSWGTTDTQYF; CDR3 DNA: TGTGCCAGCAGCTGGGGGACCACAGATACGCAGTATTTT
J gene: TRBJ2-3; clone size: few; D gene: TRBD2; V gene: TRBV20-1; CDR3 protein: CSAFDSGRGDTQYF; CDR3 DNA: TGCAGTGCATTCGATAGCGGGAGGGGAGATACGCAGTATTTT
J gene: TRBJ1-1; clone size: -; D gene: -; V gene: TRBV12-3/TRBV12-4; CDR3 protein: CASSFLSRSGYGAFF; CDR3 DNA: TGTGCCAGCAGTTTCCTTAGTAGGTCAGGGTATGGAGCTTTCTTT
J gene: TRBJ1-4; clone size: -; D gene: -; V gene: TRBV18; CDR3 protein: CASSPTRGDEKLFF; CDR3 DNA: TGTGCCAGCTCACCGACACGGGGGGATGAAAAACTGTTTTTT
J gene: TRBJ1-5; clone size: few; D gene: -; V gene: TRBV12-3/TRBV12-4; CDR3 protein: CASSRGAYQPQHF; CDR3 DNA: TGTGCCAGCAGTAGGGGCGCCTATCAGCCCCAGCATTTT
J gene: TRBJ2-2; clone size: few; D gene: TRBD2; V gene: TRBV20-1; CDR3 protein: CSASQRRAGRPTGELFF; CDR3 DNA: TGCAGTGCTAGCCAGAGAAGAGCGGGGCGACCCACCGGGGAGCTGTTTTTT
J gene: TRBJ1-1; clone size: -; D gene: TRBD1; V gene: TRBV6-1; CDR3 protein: CASREDTGGATEAFF; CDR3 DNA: TGTGCCAGCAGGGAGGATACAGGGGGCGCGACTGAAGCTTTCTTT
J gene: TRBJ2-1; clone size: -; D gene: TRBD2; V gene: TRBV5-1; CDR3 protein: CASTISGGVYNEQFF; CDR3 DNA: TGCGCCAGCACCATCTCCGGGGGGGTCTACAATGAGCAGTTCTTC
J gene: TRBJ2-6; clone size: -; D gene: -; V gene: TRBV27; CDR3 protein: CASTTYSGANVLTF; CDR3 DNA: TGTGCCAGCACCACCTACTCTGGGGCCAACGTCCTGACTTTC
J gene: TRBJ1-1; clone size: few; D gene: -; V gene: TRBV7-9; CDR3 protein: CASSPTGRGQGTEAFF; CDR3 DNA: TGTGCCAGCAGTCCGACGGGTAGAGGTCAGGGGACTGAAGCTTTCTTT
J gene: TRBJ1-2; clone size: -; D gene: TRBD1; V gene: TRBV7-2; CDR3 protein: CASSLVGQGAIYGYTF; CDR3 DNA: TGTGCCAGCAGCTTAGTGGGACAGGGGGCGATTTATGGCTACACCTTC
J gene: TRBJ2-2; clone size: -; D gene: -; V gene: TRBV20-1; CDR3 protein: CSARDPRLNTGELFF; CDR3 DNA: TGCAGTGCTAGAGATCCACGTCTAAACACCGGGGAGCTGTTTTTT
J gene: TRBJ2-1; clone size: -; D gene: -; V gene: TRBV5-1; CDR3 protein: CASSLVGGLNNEQFF; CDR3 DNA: TGCGCCAGCAGCTTGGTGGGGGGGCTCAACAATGAGCAGTTCTTC
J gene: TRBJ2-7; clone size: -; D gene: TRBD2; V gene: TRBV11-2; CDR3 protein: CASSLEVSGGVPLEQYF; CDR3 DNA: TGTGCCAGCAGCTTAGAAGTAAGCGGGGGGGTCCCCCTCGAGCAGTACTTC
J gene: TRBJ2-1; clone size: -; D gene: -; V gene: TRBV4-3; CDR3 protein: CASSQVGESHEQFF; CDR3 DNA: TGCGCCAGCAGCCAAGTAGGGGAGAGTCATGAGCAGTTCTTC
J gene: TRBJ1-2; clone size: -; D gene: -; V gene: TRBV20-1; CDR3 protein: CSAALGRAGGYTF; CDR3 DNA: TGCAGTGCTGCTCTCGGACGGGCGGGGGGCTACACCTTC
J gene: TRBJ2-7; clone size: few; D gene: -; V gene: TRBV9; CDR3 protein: CAHEQDPFYEQYF; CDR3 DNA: TGTGCCCATGAACAGGACCCCTTCTACGAGCAGTACTTC
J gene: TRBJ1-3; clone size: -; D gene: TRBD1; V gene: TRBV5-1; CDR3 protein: CASSLGQGDATIYF; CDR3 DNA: TGCGCCAGCAGCTTGGGACAGGGGGACGCCACCATATATTTT
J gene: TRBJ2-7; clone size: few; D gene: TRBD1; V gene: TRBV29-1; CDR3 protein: CSVGQGSYEQYF; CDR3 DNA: TGCAGCGTCGGACAGGGTTCCTACGAGCAGTACTTC
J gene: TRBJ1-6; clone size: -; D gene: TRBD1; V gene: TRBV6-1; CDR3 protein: CASTEQGNSPLHF; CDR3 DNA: TGTGCCAGCACCGAACAGGGGAATTCACCCCTCCACTTT
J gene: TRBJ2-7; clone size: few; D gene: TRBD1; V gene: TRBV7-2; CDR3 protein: CASSLGTGDHEQYF; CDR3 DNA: TGTGCCAGCAGCCTAGGGACAGGGGATCACGAGCAGTACTTC
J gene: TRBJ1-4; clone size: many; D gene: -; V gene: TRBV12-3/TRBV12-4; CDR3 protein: CASSLLDTNEKLFF; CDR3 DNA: TGTGCCAGCAGTTTACTGGACACTAATGAAAAACTGTTTTTT
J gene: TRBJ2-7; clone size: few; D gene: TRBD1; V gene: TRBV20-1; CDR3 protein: CSARKTGTGIYEQYF; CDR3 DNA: TGCAGTGCTAGGAAGACCGGGACAGGGATCTACGAGCAGTACTTC
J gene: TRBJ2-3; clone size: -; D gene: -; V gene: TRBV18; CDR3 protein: CASSPPGTQYF; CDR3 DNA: TGTGCCAGCTCACCACCCGGAACGCAGTATTTT
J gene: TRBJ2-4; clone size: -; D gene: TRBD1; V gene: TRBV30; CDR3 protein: CAWSGTVKNIQYF; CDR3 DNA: TGTGCCTGGAGCGGGACAGTCAAAAACATTCAGTACTTC
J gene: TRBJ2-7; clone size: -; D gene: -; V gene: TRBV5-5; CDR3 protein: CASSSLRFSLTTYEQYF; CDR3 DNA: TGTGCCAGCAGCTCTCTACGCTTCTCCCTTACCACCTACGAGCAGTACTTC
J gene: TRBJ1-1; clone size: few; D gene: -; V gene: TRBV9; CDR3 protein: CASSVGGVGRDTEAFF; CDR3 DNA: TGTGCCAGCAGCGTAGGGGGTGTTGGGCGAGACACTGAAGCTTTCTTT
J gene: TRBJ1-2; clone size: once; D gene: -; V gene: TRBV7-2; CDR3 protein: CASSLKGGEGYGYTF; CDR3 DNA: TGTGCCAGCAGCTTAAAGGGGGGTGAAGGCTATGGCTACACCTTC
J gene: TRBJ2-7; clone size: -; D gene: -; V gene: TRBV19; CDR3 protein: CASSIRETVGQYF; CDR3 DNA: TGTGCCAGTAGTATCCGTGAAACCGTCGGGCAGTACTTC
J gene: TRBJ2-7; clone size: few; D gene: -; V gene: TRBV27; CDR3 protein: CASSLGRMGEQYF; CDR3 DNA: TGTGCCAGCAGTTTAGGCCGAATGGGCGAGCAGTACTTC
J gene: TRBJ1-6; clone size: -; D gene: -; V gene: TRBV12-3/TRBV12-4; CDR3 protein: CASSFLGPSPLHF; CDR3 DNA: TGTGCCAGCAGTTTCCTGGGACCTTCACCCCTCCACTTT
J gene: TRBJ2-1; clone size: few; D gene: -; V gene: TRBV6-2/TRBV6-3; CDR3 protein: CASTLALLNEQFF; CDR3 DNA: TGTGCCAGCACCCTAGCGCTGCTTAATGAGCAGTTCTTC
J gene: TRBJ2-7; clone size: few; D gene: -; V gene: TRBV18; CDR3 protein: CASSPPTSIPPYEQYF; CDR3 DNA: TGTGCCAGCTCACCACCAACCAGCATCCCACCCTACGAGCAGTACTTC
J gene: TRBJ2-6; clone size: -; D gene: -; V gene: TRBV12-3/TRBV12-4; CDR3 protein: CASSPRLLLSGANVLTF; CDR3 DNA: TGTGCCAGCAGTCCAAGACTCCTGCTATCTGGGGCCAACGTCCTGACTTTC
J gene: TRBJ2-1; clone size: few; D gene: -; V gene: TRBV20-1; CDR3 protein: CSAPRVYEQFF; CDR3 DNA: TGCAGTGCACCCCGGGTGTATGAGCAGTTCTTC
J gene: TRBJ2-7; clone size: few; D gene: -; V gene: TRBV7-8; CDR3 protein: CASSFIFGAGATYEQYF; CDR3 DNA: TGTGCCAGCAGCTTTATATTCGGGGCAGGGGCGACTTACGAGCAGTACTTC
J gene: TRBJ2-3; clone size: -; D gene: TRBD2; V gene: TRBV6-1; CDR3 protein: CASRPKGGPDTQYF; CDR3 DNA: TGTGCCAGCAGGCCGAAGGGAGGGCCAGATACGCAGTATTTT
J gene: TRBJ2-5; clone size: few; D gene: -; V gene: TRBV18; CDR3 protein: CASSPWTEETQYF; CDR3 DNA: TGTGCCAGCTCACCCTGGACAGAAGAGACCCAGTACTTC
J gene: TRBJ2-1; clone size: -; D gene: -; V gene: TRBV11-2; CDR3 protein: CASSLDGTGRFF; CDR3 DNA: TGTGCCAGCAGCTTAGATGGGACTGGACGGTTCTTC